One and the same sample provided the 30 T cell receptor beta chains below, sequenced in a study of cytomegalovirus exposure and HLA in healthy donors (dated by TCRdb to about 2017). The library was prepared using the immunoSEQ multiplex PCR assay. The multiplex PCR relied on a mix of 60 forward primers for TCR Vbeta segments and 13 reverse primers for TCR Jbeta segments. Here the immuneACCESS table is served through TCRdb, limited to in-frame sequences with V and J called. Missing clones are a known gap in these copies; in checked studies unresolved V genes cover under half, and the rest lacks a known reason. This sample gives 200,000 to 250,000 clones in total; roughly 79% of them show up just once. The ten largest clones capture about 0.58% of the sample. The specimen sequenced was PBMCs. These receptors came from a woman aged 40 to 50 in good health and CMV-seronegative.

The V call is TRBV7-9, the J call TRBJ2-7; 8 positions agree with TRBD1. Germline V gene sequence: CDR1 SEHNR, CDR2 FQNEAQ (reference sequence). CDR3 length: 13 amino acids. V shed 6 bases and J 3 bases; nucleotides not matched to a gene: 4. CDR3 coding DNA: TGTGCCAGCAGTGGGGACAGGCGCTACGAGCAGTACTTC. Amino acid sequence: CASSGDRRYEQYF.

The rearrangement uses TRBV19 and TRBJ1-1; D possibly corresponds to TRBD1 (6 bases). V was clipped by 2 bases and J by 2 bases, with 15 bases between them. CDR1 is LNHDA, CDR2 SQIVND, per germline (reference sequence). CDR3 length: 16 amino acids. The CDR3 is CASSISQTGINTEAFF. In DNA, the CDR3 is TGTGCCAGTAGTATATCCCAAACAGGGATCAACACTGAAGCTTTCTTT.

The chain has TRBV12-2 and TRBJ2-6; TRBD2, the table's D call, lacks a check against the DNA. TRBV12-2 is a documented pseudogene. This CDR3 is 20 amino acids long. CDR3 DNA: TGTGCAAGTCGCTTATCTTGGGGGGTCCCGTGCTGGTCTGGGGCCAACGTCCTGACTTTC. Its translation is CASRLSWGVPCWSGANVLTF.

The chain has TRBV6-6 and TRBJ1-1; D might be TRBD1 (5 bases). With 8 bases removed from V and 3 bases from J, the gap between germline ends came to 13 bases. The length of the CDR3 is 13 residues. Germline CDR1 and CDR2: MNHNY and SVGAGI (reference sequence). Written as DNA, the CDR3 is TGTGCCAGCCTTCGACAGACAGACACTGAAGCTTTCTTT. It yields the protein CASLRQTDTEAFF.

The genes are TRBV7-6 and TRBJ2-5, with D unclear. The CDR3 consists of 14 residues. Germline V gene data show CDR1 as SGHVS and CDR2 as FNYEAQ. Trimming took 5 bases from V and 5 from J, leaving 15 bases between them. The CDR3 coding sequence is TGTGCCAGCAGCCCAGACCTCGTGAGGGAGACCCAGTACTTC. This sequence encodes CASSPDLVRETQYF.

In this sample, this clone turned up a few times. V and J are TRBV6-1 and TRBJ2-7; perhaps TRBD2 as D (5 bases). This CDR3 spans 14 amino acids. Trimming cost V 5 bases and J 3 bases, with 14 bases left between them. Germline-derived CDR1 and CDR2 are MNHNS and SASEGT. The CDR3 sequence: CASSPTREGYEQYF. CDR3 DNA: TGTGCCAGCAGTCCAACCCGTGAGGGCTACGAGCAGTACTTC.

In its sample, this clone was seen a few times. The chain couples TRBV2 to TRBJ1-1; perhaps TRBD1 as D (6 bases). Germline CDR1 is SNHLY and CDR2 is FYNNEI. Trimming removed 7 bases at V and 3 bases at J, with 12 bases between. This CDR3 is 13 amino acids long. The CDR3 DNA sequence: TGTGCCAGCACCCAAGAGGGGGACACTGAAGCTTTCTTT. It codes for CASTQEGDTEAFF.

The chain is built from TRBV11-2 and TRBJ2-7; 10 bases are a match to TRBD1. Germline CDR1 SGHAT, CDR2 FQNNGV. This CDR3 is built from 14 residues. J lost 3 bases, V lost 11 bases, and 10 bases had no gene match. The chain's CDR3 is CAGGRTGGFYEQYF. The CDR3 nucleotides read TGTGCCGGCGGCAGGACAGGGGGATTCTACGAGCAGTACTTC.

V and J are TRBV4-3 and TRBJ1-1; 9 bases agree with TRBD1. The CDR3 consists of 15 residues. The V gene's germline CDR1 is LGHNA and CDR2 YSLEER. Unmatched junction bases numbered 6, after V lost 4 bases and J lost 3 bases. In nucleotides, the CDR3 is TGCGCCAGCAGCCGGGACAGGGAAAGGGACACTGAAGCTTTCTTT. The encoded protein is CASSRDRERDTEAFF.

The V gene is TRBV7-2, the J gene TRBJ1-5; D gene unclear. V was trimmed by 8 bases and J by 4 bases, leaving 6 bases between them. This CDR3 contains 11 residues. From germline, CDR1 is SGHTA and CDR2 FQGNSA. In DNA form, the CDR3 reads TGTGCCAGCGGACTGAATCAGCCCCAGCATTTT. Amino acids: CASGLNQPQHF.

The rearrangement links TRBV11-2 to TRBJ2-5; TRBD2 might be the D (6 bases). With 1 base removed from V and 9 bases from J, the gap between germline ends came to 18 bases. CDR1 is SGHAT and CDR2 is FQNNGV in the germline V gene. The CDR3 has 15 amino acids. The CDR3 DNA reads TGTGCCAGCAGCTTAGGACGGGCAGGGAGGACGGCCCAGTACTTC. It specifies CASSLGRAGRTAQYF.

This sequence joins TRBV9 and TRBJ2-7; 8 bases are shared with TRBD1. The junction had 12 bases not matched to a gene; V was cut back by 1 base and J by 6 bases. Germline V gene data show CDR1 as SGDLS and CDR2 as YYNGEE. CDR3 length: 16 residues. CDR3 in amino acids: CASSVMGQASASEQYF. The CDR3 DNA reads as TGTGCCAGCAGCGTAATGGGACAGGCCTCGGCCTCCGAGCAGTACTTC.

The chain is built from TRBV6-4 and TRBJ2-7; D is perhaps TRBD1 (6 bases). Germline V gene sequence: CDR1 MRHNA, CDR2 SNTAGT. The CDR3 contains 15 residues. Trimming stripped 10 bases from V and 0 bases from J, with 19 bases between. This CDR3 is CANWDDRRFSYEQYF. The CDR3 nucleotides are TGTGCCAACTGGGACGACAGGAGATTCTCCTACGAGCAGTACTTC.

About this clone itself: Other DNA sequences in this sample translate to the same CDR3. The CDR3 coding sequence is TGTGCCATCTCGGGACAGGGGATGAACACTGAAGCTTTCTTT. This sequence encodes CAISGQGMNTEAFF. V and J are TRBV10-3 and TRBJ1-1; 10 bases align to TRBD1. Trimming cost V 8 bases and J 0 bases; bases outside gene matches: 3. Germline CDR1 reads ENHRY; CDR2 reads SYGVKD. CDR3 size: 14 residues.

V and J are TRBV2 and TRBJ1-4, with D unresolved. The germline V gene has CDR1 SNHLY and CDR2 FYNNEI. Trimming removed 8 bases from V and 4 bases from J, with 11 bases in between. The length of the CDR3 is 13 residues. This CDR3 is CASGMQDNEKLFF. The CDR3 coding sequence is TGTGCCAGCGGTATGCAGGATAATGAAAAACTGTTTTTT.

This clone was counted between two and nine times. This sequence joins TRBV5-8 and TRBJ2-1; the match to TRBD2 covers 9 bases. Germline CDR1 and CDR2: SGHTS and YDEGEE. The CDR3 has 14 residues. V lost 1 base, J lost 6 bases, and 2 bases stayed unmatched. CDR3 nucleotides: TGTGCCAGCAGCTTGAGACTAGCGGTCAATGAGCAGTTCTTC. Amino acids: CASSLRLAVNEQFF.

The chain couples TRBV29-1 to TRBJ2-5; 8 bases are shared with TRBD2. CDR1 and CDR2 (germline): SQVTM, ANQGSEA. The CDR3 is 14 amino acids. The junction had 12 bases not matched to a gene; V was cut back by 3 bases and J by 9 bases. The CDR3 here is CSVEWLAGARAQYF. CDR3 DNA: TGCAGCGTTGAGTGGCTAGCGGGTGCCAGGGCCCAGTACTTC.

V is TRBV6-1 and J is TRBJ2-7; a weak D match, TRBD1 (6 bases). The CDR3 is 14 amino acids. Germline CDR1 and CDR2: MNHNS and SASEGT. Trimming removed 3 bases at V and 6 bases at J, with 15 bases between. The CDR3 spells CASSEGTQNSEQYF. The CDR3 nucleotides are TGTGCCAGCAGTGAGGGGACACAAAATAGCGAGCAGTACTTC.

This clone appeared a single time. The V gene is TRBV19, the J gene TRBJ2-5; D is perhaps TRBD1 (6 bases). This CDR3 region has 13 residues. Per germline, CDR1 LNHDA and CDR2 SQIVND (reference sequence). The V and J ends lost 6 bases and 2 bases respectively, with 10 bases between them. The CDR3 loop reads CASSRGWQETQYF. The DNA for the CDR3 is TGTGCCAGTAGCAGGGGTTGGCAAGAGACCCAGTACTTC.

The rearrangement links TRBV2 to TRBJ2-7; 10 bases map to TRBD2. Germline loops: CDR1 SNHLY, CDR2 FYNNEI. The CDR3 contains 14 residues. With V trimmed by 4 bases and J by 3 bases, 3 bases remained unmatched. The CDR3 reads CASSVASGGYEQYF. CDR3 DNA sequence: TGTGCCAGCAGTGTTGCTAGCGGGGGCTACGAGCAGTACTTC.

This chain joins TRBV7-2 and TRBJ1-1, with TRBD1 matching over 7 bases. This CDR3 comprises 13 residues. CDR1 is SGHTA, CDR2 FQGNSA, per germline. Trimming took 2 bases from V and 7 from J; bases not matched to a gene: 4. The CDR3 is CASSLKGQHEAFF. The CDR3 DNA reads TGTGCCAGCAGCTTAAAGGGACAGCATGAAGCTTTCTTT.

The chain joins TRBV11-2 to TRBJ2-7, with a tentative D call TRBD1 (5 bases). The CDR3 is 15 residues long. Germline V gene data show CDR1 as SGHAT and CDR2 as FQNNGV. Trimming took 5 bases from V and 2 from J, leaving 16 bases between them. CDR3 in amino acids: CASSRDSLGPYEQYF. The DNA of the CDR3 is TGTGCCAGCAGCCGTGACAGTCTGGGGCCCTACGAGCAGTACTTC. Full variable domain (missing parts from reference TRBV11-2 and TRBJ2-7): EAGVAQSPRYKIIEKRQSVAFWCNPISGHATLYWYQQILGQGPKLLIQFQNNGVVDDSQLPKDRFSAERLKGVDSTLKIQPAKLEDSAVYLCASSRDSLGPYEQYFGPGTRLTVT.

This chain connects TRBV9 to TRBJ2-1; a weak D match, TRBD2 (6 bases). Germline lookup yields CDR1 SGDLS and CDR2 YYNGEE. There are 14 residues in the CDR3. V dropped 2 bases and J dropped 7 bases, with 13 bases sitting between them. CDR3: CASSVRTNSNEQFF. CDR3 DNA: TGTGCCAGCAGCGTTCGGACTAATTCGAATGAGCAGTTCTTC. Full variable domain (rest looked up from reference TRBV9 and TRBJ2-1): DSGVTQTPKHLITATGQRVTLRCSPRSGDLSVYWYQQSLDQGLQFLIQYYNGEERAKGNILERFSAQQFPDLHSELNLSSLELGDSALYFCASSVRTNSNEQFFGPGTRLTVL.

This chain uses TRBV19 with TRBJ1-6; TRBD1 is a possible D gene (6 bases). Trimming cost V 5 bases and J 7 bases, with 18 bases left between them. From germline, CDR1 is LNHDA and CDR2 SQIVND (reference sequence). This CDR3 is built from 16 residues. The CDR3 sequence: CASSPLRDTRNSPLHF. The CDR3 region has the DNA TGTGCCAGTAGTCCCCTCCGGGACACACGAAATTCACCCCTCCACTTT.

This clone was counted a single time. The V call is TRBV28, the J call TRBJ2-5; the match to TRBD1 covers 10 bases. The length of the CDR3 is 13 residues. Germline CDR1 MDHEN, CDR2 SYDVKM. The ends lost 5 bases at V and 10 bases at J; junction bases unmatched: 7. The CDR3 DNA follows: TGTGCCAGCAGTCCCGACAGGGGGCGAGGCCAGTACTTC. Translating gives CASSPDRGRGQYF. Looking up the rest from reference TRBV28 and TRBJ2-5 gives the full variable domain: DVKVTQSSRYLVKRTGEKVFLECVQDMDHENMFWYRQDPGLGLRLIYFSYDVKMKEKGDIPEGYSVSREKKERFSLILESASTNQTSMYLCASSPDRGRGQYFGPGTRLLVL.

This chain joins TRBV6-1 and TRBJ2-5; the match to TRBD1 covers 10 bases. Germline lookup yields CDR1 MNHNS and CDR2 SASEGT. The V segment lost 2 bases and the J segment 2 bases; nucleotides outside the gene matches: 5. This CDR3 is 16 amino acids long. The CDR3 region has the DNA TGTGCCAGCAGTGAATCGTCGGGACAGGGGCAAGAGACCCAGTACTTC. This translates into CASSESSGQGQETQYF.

This chain links TRBV9 with TRBJ2-5; perhaps TRBD2 as D (5 bases). The CDR3 loop spans 14 amino acids. Trimming left V 0 bases short and J 7 bases short, with 13 bases between. Germline lookup yields CDR1 SGDLS and CDR2 YYNGEE. This CDR3 reads CASSVEVAEGTQYF. The DNA of the CDR3 is TGTGCCAGCAGCGTAGAAGTAGCCGAGGGGACCCAGTACTTC.

The CDR3 loop is CASSRTGDSREKLFF. CDR3 in DNA: TGTGCCAGTAGTAGGACAGGGGACTCGAGGGAAAAACTGTTTTTT. V and J are TRBV19 and TRBJ1-4; the match to TRBD1 covers 9 bases. Trimming removed 4 bases from V and 8 bases from J; junction bases left unmatched: 8. Germline lookup yields CDR1 LNHDA and CDR2 SQIVND (reference sequence). The CDR3 covers 15 residues.

The genes are TRBV6-5 and TRBJ2-7, with 9 bases that match TRBD2. This CDR3 has 16 residues. With 0 bases clipped from V and 3 bases from J, the junction kept 6 bases outside the gene matches. The V gene's germline CDR1 is MNHEY and CDR2 SVGAGI. As DNA, the CDR3 is TGTGCCAGCAGTTACTCCGCGGGACTAGCAGTCTACGAGCAGTACTTC. Amino acid sequence: CASSYSAGLAVYEQYF.

The V and J genes are TRBV30 and TRBJ1-1; D is unresolved. Looked up from germline, CDR1 is GTSNPN and CDR2 is SVGIG (reference sequence). V was clipped by 0 bases and J by 5 bases, with 10 bases between them. There are 13 residues in the CDR3. The CDR3 protein is CAWSVSPRTEAFF. The CDR3 DNA follows: TGTGCCTGGAGTGTATCTCCGAGAACTGAAGCTTTCTTT.